Below, 13 T cell receptor beta chains from the same sample are listed, as sequenced in a study of blood T cell repertoires in COVID-19. Clones were sequenced by immunoSEQ multiplex PCR, and TCRdb holds only the in-frame ones, with some missing. Of 150,000 to 200,000 clones listed, around 90% are singletons. Sequencing was performed on peripheral blood. All receptors come from a man between 45 and 60 years old with acute or convalescent COVID-19.

This sequence joins TRBV19 and TRBJ1-5; 8 bases align to TRBD1. In germline, CDR1 is LNHDA, CDR2 SQIVND (reference sequence). The junction had 7 bases not matched to a gene; V was cut back by 3 bases and J by 3 bases. The CDR3 runs to 16 residues. For the CDR3, the DNA is TGTGCCAGTAGTATCTGGACAGGGACTATCAATCAGCCCCAGCATTTT. Translating gives CASSIWTGTINQPQHF.

The V gene is TRBV21-1, the J gene TRBJ1-4; the table assigns TRBD1, which was not confirmed against the DNA. TRBV21-1 is labeled a pseudogene. The CDR3 runs 15 residues. For the CDR3, the DNA is TGTGCCAGCAGCTTAGGGACAGGGGTCAATGAAAAACTGTTTTTT. It encodes CASSLGTGVNEKLFF.

The J gene is TRBJ2-2, the V gene TRBV9; 11 bases match TRBD1. This CDR3 has 16 residues. Germline lookup yields CDR1 SGDLS and CDR2 YYNGEE. With V trimmed by 3 bases and J by 5 bases, 6 bases remained unmatched. CDR3 region: CASSGSGTGGTGELFF. In DNA, the CDR3 is TGTGCCAGCAGCGGATCAGGGACAGGGGGAACCGGGGAGCTGTTTTTT.

V gene TRBV5-4 combines with J gene TRBJ2-5; D may be TRBD1 (7 bases). Germline V CDR1 and CDR2: SGHNT, YYREEE (reference sequence). The CDR3 has 13 residues. The V end was cut by 5 bases, the J end by 5 bases, with 13 bases between. CDR3 coding DNA: TGTGCCAGCAGTCGGGACAGCGGGGAGACCCAGTACTTC. It is translated as CASSRDSGETQYF.

The chain has TRBV2 and TRBJ2-5; 11 nucleotides align to TRBD1. This CDR3 contains 14 residues. From germline, CDR1 is SNHLY and CDR2 FYNNEI. V dropped 6 bases and J dropped 9; count of bases not matched to a gene: 9. This CDR3 reads CASRSDRGPPPQYF. The CDR3 DNA sequence: TGTGCCAGCAGATCGGACAGGGGGCCTCCCCCCCAGTACTTC.

This clone showed up just once. This rearrangement joins TRBV2 to TRBJ1-2; 7 positions match TRBD1. After removal of 0 bases from V and 2 bases from J, the junction contained 12 bases not matched to a gene. Germline CDR1 is SNHLY and CDR2 is FYNNEI. This CDR3 contains 18 residues. CDR3 in amino acids: CASSEALYRGPANYGYTF. In nucleotides, the CDR3 is TGTGCCAGCAGTGAAGCGCTTTACAGGGGACCAGCAAACTATGGCTACACCTTC.

The gene calls are TRBV30 and TRBJ2-7, with TRBD1 matching 7 bases. This CDR3 spans 15 amino acids. Trimming at V came to 3 bases and at J to 3 bases, leaving 11 bases not matched to a gene. CDR1 GTSNPN and CDR2 SVGIG come from the germline V gene (reference sequence). CDR3 loop: CAWSPSTTGDYEQYV. DNA of the CDR3: TGTGCCTGGAGCCCCTCGACTACAGGGGACTACGAGCAGTACGTC.

This clone has a single count. The chain joins TRBV5-1 to TRBJ1-2, with D perhaps matching TRBD1 (6 bases). CDR3 size: 11 residues. The germline V gene has CDR1 SGHRS and CDR2 YFSETQ. Between the trimmed V and J ends, which lost 7 bases and 7 bases, there was a span of 11 bases. The CDR3 coding sequence is TGCGCCAGCGTAACAGGGTTTGGCTACACCTTC. It yields the protein CASVTGFGYTF.

The chain is built from TRBV3-1 (or the pseudogene TRBV3-2) and TRBJ1-4; TRBD1 agrees at 7 bases. Trimming removed 2 bases from V and 4 bases from J; junction bases left unmatched: 4. Germline V gene lookup returns CDR1 LGHDT and CDR2 YNNKEL (reference sequence). The CDR3 spans 15 residues. The CDR3 protein is CASSQHRDSNEKLFF. In nucleotides, the CDR3 is TGTGCCAGCAGCCAACACCGGGACAGTAATGAAAAACTGTTTTTT.

The chain employs TRBV27 and TRBJ1-5; possible D gene TRBD1, 5 bases. This CDR3 has 16 residues. Germline V gene sequence: CDR1 MNHEY, CDR2 SMNVEV (reference sequence). Trimming left V 5 bases short and J 1 base short, with 15 bases between. In nucleotides, the CDR3 is TGTGCCAGCAGTCCCACCCCAGGGTACAGCAATCAGCCCCAGCATTTT. Its protein product is CASSPTPGYSNQPQHF.

This chain connects TRBV5-1 to TRBJ2-7; 9 bases fit TRBD2. The CDR3 loop spans 16 amino acids. J gave up 1 base and V 5 bases, and 10 bases lay outside the gene matches. Per the germline V gene, CDR1 is SGHRS and CDR2 is YFSETQ. DNA of the CDR3: TGCGCCAGCAGGCCGATAGCGGGAGAGGCATCCTACGAGCAGTACTTC. Its translation is CASRPIAGEASYEQYF.

The J gene is TRBJ2-5, the V gene TRBV7-3; the match to TRBD2 covers 8 bases. Trimming took 5 bases from V and 4 from J; bases not matched to a gene: 9. Germline V gives CDR1 SGHTA, CDR2 FQGTGA. CDR3 size: 15 residues. CDR3 coding DNA: TGTGCCAGCAGCCAAAGCGGGGGTTTAAGAGAGACCCAGTACTTC. Translation gives CASSQSGGLRETQYF. The complete variable domain, with remaining parts taken from reference TRBV7-3 and TRBJ2-5, reads GAGVSQTPSNKVTEKGKYVELRCDPISGHTALYWYRQSLGQGPEFLIYFQGTGAADDSGLPNDRFFAVRPEGSVSTLKIQRTERGDSAVYLCASSQSGGLRETQYFGPGTRLLVL.

The chain is built from TRBV7-9 and TRBJ2-1; D is possibly TRBD1 (5 bases). The CDR3 is made up of 11 amino acids. V lost 2 bases to trimming and J lost 12 bases, with 8 bases between them. Germline CDR1 and CDR2: SEHNR and FQNEAQ (reference sequence). In DNA form, the CDR3 reads TGTGCCAGCAGCTTATTGGGGCGGCAGTTCTTC. Its protein is CASSLLGRQFF.